A single sample gave rise to the 31 T cell receptor beta chains below, sequenced in a study of OX40 agonist ivuxolimab in advanced cancers. The assay was immunoSEQ multiplex PCR, and TCRdb's table has in-frame clones only and misses some. Among roughly 50,000 clones listed, approximately 85% were seen once. Sequenced material: CD4+ or CD8+ T cells sorted from blood, taken in a trial of the OX40 agonist ivuxolimab. Every receptor here comes from an adult with an advanced solid tumor such as melanoma, head and neck, liver or kidney cancer.

The genes are TRBV5-8 and TRBJ2-3; 10 bases fit TRBD2. Trimming at V came to 0 bases and at J to 3 bases, leaving 1 base not matched to a gene. This CDR3 has 15 amino acids. Germline V gene lookup returns CDR1 SGHTS and CDR2 YDEGEE. The CDR3 sequence is CASSLETSGTDTQYF. As DNA, the CDR3 is TGTGCCAGCAGCTTGGAGACTAGCGGGACAGATACGCAGTATTTT.

This chain joins TRBV5-1 and TRBJ2-2; D gene ambiguous. The CDR3 is 13 residues long. The V end lost 4 bases, the J end lost 0 bases, and 4 bases lay between the germline ends. Germline CDR1 reads SGHRS; CDR2 reads YFSETQ. DNA for the CDR3: TGCGCCAGCAGCAGCTCGAACACCGGGGAGCTGTTTTTT. Translated, it gives CASSSSNTGELFF.

The chain combines TRBV7-9 with TRBJ1-1, with a possible D match to TRBD1 (5 bases). This CDR3 spans 16 amino acids. Trimming pared 6 bases from V and 3 bases from J, leaving 20 bases between. The germline gives CDR1 SEHNR, CDR2 FQNEAQ (reference sequence). CDR3 in amino acids: CASSPVRRGVDTEAFF. Written as DNA, the CDR3 is TGTGCCAGCAGTCCGGTCCGGAGGGGAGTTGACACTGAAGCTTTCTTT.

V usage is TRBV7-9 and J usage is TRBJ2-2; TRBD2 aligns across 9 bases. This CDR3 region has 15 residues. The germline V gene encodes CDR1 SEHNR and CDR2 FQNEAQ (reference sequence). V was pared by 3 bases and J by 6 bases, with 5 bases of the junction left unmatched. CDR3 amino acids: CASSFWSSGAGELFF. The CDR3 DNA reads TGTGCCAGCAGCTTCTGGTCTAGCGGGGCCGGGGAGCTGTTTTTT.

V is TRBV28 and J is TRBJ1-1; D not resolved. Germline V CDR1 and CDR2: MDHEN, SYDVKM. The CDR3 covers 10 residues. Trimming pared 6 bases from V and 7 bases from J, leaving 6 bases between. CDR3 loop: CASRSIEAFF. DNA for the CDR3: TGTGCCAGCAGATCCATTGAAGCTTTCTTT.

The J gene is TRBJ2-5, the V gene TRBV18; D is perhaps TRBD2 (5 bases). Germline CDR1 KGHSH, CDR2 LQKENI. V was trimmed by 2 bases and J by 5 bases, leaving 21 bases between them. The CDR3 is 17 amino acids. CDR3: CASSPEGAPILGETQYF. The DNA of the CDR3 is TGTGCCAGCTCACCAGAGGGAGCCCCCATCTTAGGGGAGACCCAGTACTTC. Full variable domain (remainder filled in from reference TRBV18 and TRBJ2-5): NAGVMQNPRHLVRRRGQEARLRCSPMKGHSHVYWYRQLPEEGLKFMVYLQKENIIDESGMPKERFSAEFPKEGPSILRIQQVVRGDSAAYFCASSPEGAPILGETQYFGPGTRLLVL.

The V call is TRBV6-6, the J call TRBJ1-2; a possible D gene is TRBD1 (6 bases). V lost 0 bases and J lost 6, with 11 bases in between. The CDR3 sequence is 14 residues long. CDR1 and CDR2 from the germline V gene are MNHNY and SVGAGI (reference sequence). The CDR3 DNA follows: TGTGCCAGCAGTTACTCCCCGGGGGCAAATGGCTACACCTTC. Amino acids: CASSYSPGANGYTF.

The CDR3 protein is CASSLLGAPLHEQYF. The CDR3, as DNA: TGTGCCAGCAGTTTGCTTGGAGCGCCGCTCCACGAGCAGTACTTC. This sequence joins TRBV27 and TRBJ2-7; D ambiguous. V was trimmed by 3 bases and J by 5 bases, leaving 17 bases between them. The length of the CDR3 is 15 residues. Germline CDR1 and CDR2: MNHEY and SMNVEV (reference sequence).

The chain is built from TRBV27 and TRBJ2-2, with 12 bases matching TRBD1. The CDR3 length is 16 residues. CDR1 MNHEY and CDR2 SMNVEV come from the germline V gene (reference sequence). V gave up 0 bases and J gave up 6 bases; unmatched junction bases: 2. The CDR3 reads CASSLSGQGAAGELFF. In DNA form, the CDR3 reads TGTGCCAGCAGTTTATCGGGACAGGGGGCGGCCGGGGAGCTGTTTTTT.

Only one count was recorded for this clone. The V call is TRBV21-1, the J call TRBJ1-1; the D call in the table, TRBD1, was not verified against the DNA. TRBV21-1 is annotated as a pseudogene. The CDR3 contains 15 residues. The CDR3 coding sequence is TGTGCCAGCAGCGGATACAGGGTGGGCGACACTGAAGCTTTCTTT. Its translation: CASSGYRVGDTEAFF.

The chain links TRBV11-2 to TRBJ1-4; D gene uncertain. This CDR3 contains 15 residues. V lost 1 base and J 3 bases, leaving 9 bases between the germline ends. The V gene's germline CDR1 is SGHAT and CDR2 FQNNGV. DNA for the CDR3: TGTGCCAGCAGCTTAGTGGGCGGTCCTAATGAAAAACTGTTTTTT. Translating it yields CASSLVGGPNEKLFF.

DNA of the CDR3: TGTGCCAGCAGCTTAGGAACAGGGGGCGAATCCTACAATGAGCAGTTCTTC. Translation: CASSLGTGGESYNEQFF. The chain recombines TRBV11-2 with TRBJ2-1; 9 nucleotides align to TRBD1. The V gene end was trimmed by 1 base and the J gene end by 1 base; junction bases not matched to a gene: 5. CDR3 length equals 17 residues. CDR1 is SGHAT and CDR2 is FQNNGV in the germline V gene.

The gene calls are TRBV11-1 and TRBJ2-1; D could derive from TRBD1 or TRBD2 (5 bases each). The CDR3 has 16 residues. V lost 0 bases to trimming and J lost 4 bases, with 13 bases between them. Germline assignment: CDR1 SGHAT and CDR2 FQDESV (reference sequence). CDR3 bases: TGTGCCAGCAGCTTAGCGACCGGGGCCATATACAATGAGCAGTTCTTC. It specifies CASSLATGAIYNEQFF.

The chain recombines TRBV7-7 with TRBJ1-1, with 9 bases lining up with TRBD1. The trim removed 5 bases at V and 4 bases at J, leaving 2 bases unmatched. Germline-derived CDR1 and CDR2 are SSHAT and FNYEAQ (reference sequence). The CDR3 has 13 residues. CDR3 sequence reads: CASSLDRGTEAFF. In DNA form, the CDR3 reads TGTGCCAGCAGCCTGGACAGGGGCACTGAAGCTTTCTTT.

The rearrangement links TRBV5-6 to TRBJ1-3; possible D gene TRBD1, 5 bases. The germline V gene encodes CDR1 SGHDT and CDR2 YYEEEE. V gave up 0 bases and J gave up 1 base, with 8 bases separating them. The CDR3 spans 15 residues. The CDR3 region has the DNA TGTGCCAGCAGCTTGGGGGGGTCGTCTGGAAACACCATATATTTT. This sequence encodes CASSLGGSSGNTIYF.

This chain links TRBV4-3 with TRBJ2-1; D might be TRBD1 or TRBD2, each matching 5 bases. This CDR3 contains 18 residues. V dropped 0 bases and J dropped 0 bases, with 15 bases sitting between them. The germline CDR1 and CDR2 sequences are LGHNA and YSLEER. This chain's CDR3 is CASSQDHGAGSSYNEQFF. Here the CDR3 DNA reads TGCGCCAGCAGCCAAGATCATGGGGCAGGGAGCTCCTACAATGAGCAGTTCTTC.

The chain combines TRBV5-8 with TRBJ2-7; 7 bases map to TRBD1. The CDR3 has 14 residues. Trimming took 1 base from V and 5 from J; bases not matched to a gene: 6. Per the germline V gene, CDR1 is SGHTS and CDR2 is YDEGEE. This chain's CDR3 is CASSLLTGEDEQYV. CDR3 coding DNA: TGTGCCAGCAGCTTGCTCACAGGGGAAGACGAGCAGTACGTC.

This clone was seen only a few times. V is TRBV5-6 and J is TRBJ2-7, with TRBD1 as a possible D gene (5 bases). The V end was cut by 0 bases, the J end by 3 bases, with 10 bases between. Germline lookup yields CDR1 SGHDT and CDR2 YYEEEE. The CDR3 runs 14 residues. The CDR3 region has the DNA TGTGCCAGCAGCTTGGGACAGAACGTCTACGAGCAGTACTTC. Amino acid sequence: CASSLGQNVYEQYF.

By share, this clone ranks as medium-sized. This chain links TRBV27 with TRBJ1-5, with D tentatively TRBD1 (5 bases). Germline V gives CDR1 MNHEY, CDR2 SMNVEV (reference sequence). The germline V and J ends were trimmed by 9 bases and 4 bases, with 13 bases remaining between them. The CDR3 spans 13 residues. The CDR3 DNA sequence: TGTGCCAGTCAGGGTTATGGTAATCAGCCCCAGCATTTT. It encodes CASQGYGNQPQHF.

The V call is TRBV18, the J call TRBJ2-7; D is perhaps TRBD1 (6 bases). CDR1 is KGHSH and CDR2 is LQKENI in the germline V gene. CDR3 size: 14 residues. V was trimmed by 4 bases and J by 0 bases, leaving 10 bases between them. Here the CDR3 reads CASSHVDSSYEQYV. In DNA, the CDR3 is TGTGCCAGCTCACACGTGGACAGCTCCTACGAGCAGTACGTC.

The rearrangement links TRBV5-5 to TRBJ1-2, with D tentatively TRBD1 (5 bases). Germline V CDR1 and CDR2: SGHKS, YYEKEE (reference sequence). V lost 0 bases and J lost 2, with 8 bases in between. CDR3 size: 14 residues. In DNA, the CDR3 is TGTGCCAGCAGCTTGGCAGGGCGGAACTATGGCTACACCTTC. It is translated as CASSLAGRNYGYTF.

The rearrangement links TRBV4-1 to TRBJ2-1; 8 nucleotides line up with TRBD2. This CDR3 has 16 residues. Germline CDR1 reads MGHRA; CDR2 reads YSYEKL. V lost 4 bases, J lost 4 bases, and 9 bases stayed unmatched. The CDR3 nucleotides are TGCGCCAGCAGCCTAGACGGGAGGGCCGTTTACAATGAGCAGTTCTTC. Encoded protein: CASSLDGRAVYNEQFF.

The chain has TRBV2 and TRBJ1-1, with a possible D match to TRBD1 (5 bases). V lost 5 bases, J lost 4 bases, and 14 bases lay in between. Germline V gives CDR1 SNHLY, CDR2 FYNNEI. CDR3 length: 14 amino acids. The CDR3 here is CASSMGEGFTEAFF. The DNA of the CDR3 is TGTGCCAGCAGTATGGGGGAGGGATTCACTGAAGCTTTCTTT.

This clone has just one count. CDR3 sequence (DNA): TGCGCCAGCAGCCCCCATAGAGCGGGGGCCGGGGAGCTGTTTTTT. It encodes CASSPHRAGAGELFF. V gene TRBV4-1 combines with J gene TRBJ2-2; 8 bases agree with TRBD2. Trimming removed 4 bases from V and 6 bases from J; junction bases left unmatched: 7. Per germline, CDR1 MGHRA and CDR2 YSYEKL. The CDR3 totals 15 residues.

The chain employs TRBV28 and TRBJ1-2; the D is unclear. Trimming removed 4 bases from V and 4 bases from J, with 13 bases in between. The germline CDR1 and CDR2 sequences are MDHEN and SYDVKM. The CDR3 sequence is 14 residues long. CDR3 DNA: TGTGCCAGCAGTTCGGAGGTGGCTTCCTATGGCTACACCTTC. It codes for CASSSEVASYGYTF.

This clone has just one count. The chain uses TRBV5-8 and TRBJ1-1; 8 bases are shared with TRBD1. CDR1 and CDR2 from the germline V gene are SGHTS and YDEGEE. The CDR3 is 13 amino acids. The junction had 3 bases not matched to a gene; V was cut back by 1 base and J by 7 bases. The DNA for the CDR3 is TGTGCCAGCAGCTTGAGCAGGGGGCGTGAAGCTTTCTTT. Encoded protein: CASSLSRGREAFF.

The chain combines TRBV27 with TRBJ1-2; D uncertain. Germline loops: CDR1 MNHEY, CDR2 SMNVEV (reference sequence). Trimming took 5 bases from V and 6 from J, leaving 13 bases between them. This CDR3 has 13 amino acids. The CDR3 nucleotides read TGTGCCAGCAGTGTGGGCCTTACTGATGGCTACACCTTC. Residues: CASSVGLTDGYTF.

The rearrangement uses TRBV2 and TRBJ2-7; the D gene could be TRBD1 or TRBD2 (5 bases each). Trimming took 3 bases from V and 7 from J, leaving 19 bases between them. The CDR3 totals 15 residues. Germline-derived CDR1 and CDR2 are SNHLY and FYNNEI. The CDR3 loop is CASSDPGKGLGEQYF. CDR3 DNA sequence: TGTGCCAGCAGTGACCCAGGGAAAGGACTGGGGGAGCAGTACTTC.

This clone was counted a single time. The chain carries TRBV6-5 and TRBJ2-7; D assignment may be TRBD1 or TRBD2 (5 bases each). V shed 0 bases and J shed 6 bases, with 6 bases lying between them. The V gene's germline CDR1 is MNHEY and CDR2 SVGAGI. The CDR3 consists of 12 residues. The chain's CDR3 is CASSYSRGEQYF. The DNA for the CDR3 is TGTGCCAGCAGTTACTCGAGGGGCGAGCAGTACTTC.

This clone has only one observation. The CDR3 coding sequence is TGTGCCAGTAGTATATTAGACTATTTCTCTGGGGCCAACGTCCTGACTTTC. Amino acids: CASSILDYFSGANVLTF. The chain has TRBV19 and TRBJ2-6, with D possibly being TRBD2 (5 bases). The CDR3 has 17 residues. In germline, CDR1 is LNHDA, CDR2 SQIVND (reference sequence). V was clipped by 2 bases and J by 0 bases, with 11 bases between them.

This clone was seen once. Written as DNA, the CDR3 is TGCGCCAGCAGCCAGTTAAACACAGATACGCAGTATTTT. Translating it yields CASSQLNTDTQYF. V is TRBV4-1 and J is TRBJ2-3; D is unresolved. Germline V gene sequence: CDR1 MGHRA, CDR2 YSYEKL. V gave up 3 bases and J gave up 2 bases, with 6 bases separating them. This CDR3 contains 13 residues.